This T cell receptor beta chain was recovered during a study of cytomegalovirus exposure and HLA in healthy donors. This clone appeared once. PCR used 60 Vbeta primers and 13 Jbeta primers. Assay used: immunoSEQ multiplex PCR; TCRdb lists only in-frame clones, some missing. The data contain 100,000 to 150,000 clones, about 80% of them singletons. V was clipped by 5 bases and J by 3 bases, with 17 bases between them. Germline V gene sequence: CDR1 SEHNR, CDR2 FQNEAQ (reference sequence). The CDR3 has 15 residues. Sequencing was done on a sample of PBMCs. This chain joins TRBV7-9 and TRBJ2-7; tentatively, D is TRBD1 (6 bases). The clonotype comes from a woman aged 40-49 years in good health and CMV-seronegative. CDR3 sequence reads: CASSPRQGGGYEQYF. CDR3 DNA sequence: TGTGCCAGCAGCCCCCGACAAGGGGGTGGCTACGAGCAGTACTTC. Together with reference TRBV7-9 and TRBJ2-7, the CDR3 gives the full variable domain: DTGVSQNPRHKITKRGQNVTFRCDPISEHNRLYWYRQTLGQGPEFLTYFQNEAQLEKSRLLSDRFSAERPKGSFSTLEIQRTEQGDSAMYLCASSPRQGGGYEQYFGPGTRLTVT.